This TCR beta chain appears in the sequencing data of a study of cytomegalovirus exposure and HLA in healthy donors (TCRdb year 2017). With regard to the full study: In an earlier analysis of 587 of the donors, under 300 Gb of sequence data and approximately 120 million unique TCR beta sequences from about 190 million T cells were reported. The study aimed to test whether cataloging public T cell receptors could reveal signatures of past pathogen exposure. In a later genetic analysis, genome-wide SNP genotypes for about three fifths of the 666 donors were used, and that subset was treated as a discovery cohort. To study patterns of TCR occurrence, a later analysis re-analyzed previously published TCR beta repertoires from 666 donors and added high-resolution HLA genotyping. In addition to the first cohort of 666 subjects, a separate validation cohort of over 90 different subjects was used. Among the approximately 400 genotyped donors, approximately 81% belonged to the genetic ancestry cluster associated with self-reported Caucasian donors. To predict cytomegalovirus infection status, the study brought together high-throughput TCR immunosequencing, statistical association of individual TCRs with disease status, and machine learning. The number of donors typed differed by locus, with 629-630 for A, B, C, DRB1 and DQB1, more than 500 for DQA1, over 600 for DPA1, and approximately 470 for DPB1. About 300 gigabases of sequencing data and around 85 million unique TCR sequences made up an early release that covered over 550 HLA-typed donors. Both class I and class II loci were covered by HLA typing, at four-digit resolution. Every discovery cohort repertoire had been produced on one sequencing platform. The study used immunosequencing to profile the T cell repertoires of approximately 640 subjects and linked those repertoires to cytomegalovirus serostatus. An earlier analysis of 587 of the donors applied high-throughput TCR beta sequencing to assess whether each TCR beta V gene segment acted as functional or pseudogenic. Across approximately 420 genotyped donors of the cohort, an average of about 200,000 unique TCR beta nucleotide sequences per donor were sequenced, and roughly 20% of those sequences were non-productive. A handful of DR-DQ haplotypes were handled as single units for association and clustering because linkage in the cohort was strong. In the later analysis, no new phenotypic data were used to find candidate immune exposures; instead, reliance was placed on TCR beta sequences and their occurrence across donors. Donor age, sex, ethnicity and CMV serostatus were collected together with the repertoire data.

What the research found in general, with its limitations: Because some donors lacked HLA typing at each locus, the association tests relied only on the typed subset. Cytomegalovirus status was reported to be diagnosed by the classifier with high specificity and sensitivity in both the original and validation cohorts. The study listed 150 to 200 TCR beta chains as associated with cytomegalovirus. Several of the top co-occurrence clusters appeared to be linked to parvovirus B19, influenza, CMV and Epstein-Barr virus, according to a later analysis. Because counts were too low, 15 or so rarely observed V segments, including chromosome 9 orphons, were excluded from the earlier analysis of roughly 580 of the donors. In a later analysis, HLA-associated TCR beta chains showed more clonal expansion and lower generation probabilities than non-associated chains that were equally common. In this cohort, only TCR beta chains were sequenced, and detectable features were limited by the absence of alpha or paired-chain data. At a false discovery rate of 0.05, a later analysis linked 16,951 TCR beta sequences to specific HLA alleles. Roughly uniform sequencing depth across donors was assumed in presence/absence analyses, although this assumption may not hold. In a later genetic analysis, fewer N-insertions in productive TCRs were reported among donors in an Asian-associated ancestry cluster than the 666-donor mean. In vitro tests confirmed that a few of the cytomegalovirus-associated TCR beta chains recognize cytomegalovirus antigens. Across donors, most TCR sequences were observed very rarely, whereas some public TCRs were present in many individuals. Correlated functional status among segregating V segments might be attributable to linkage disequilibrium, but an unknown experimental factor could not be ruled out. A further reported finding was that TCR beta sequences accurately predicted the HLA-A and HLA-B alleles for most subjects in the first cohort. A later analysis found that TCR association rates varied across HLA loci, with DRB1 alleles showing the most associated TCRs and HLA-C alleles the fewest. In a later genetic analysis, a missense DCLRE1C variant was associated with V-gene and J-gene trimming of TCR beta chains, and the association was replicated in an independent cohort. In an earlier analysis of some 540 of the donors, most TCR beta V segments appeared in productive rearrangements about 87% or about 30% of the time, broadly matching IMGT annotations. The only immune exposure information available for the cohort was CMV serostatus. According to a later analysis, most CMV-associated TCR beta chains appeared to be HLA-restricted, and the HLA associations seemed to be driven largely by CMV exposure. Assigning TCR associations to individual alleles was difficult when HLA alleles, especially DR and DQ, strongly co-occurred. A group of highly shared sequence variants was considered likely to be a technical artifact of the sequencing pipeline. According to the authors, the approach could potentially be generalized to other disease states and immunological phenotypes.

The library was prepared using the immunoSEQ multiplex PCR assay. A mixture of 60 forward primers for TCR Vbeta segments and 13 reverse primers for TCR Jbeta segments was used in the multiplex PCR. The CDR3 region of rearranged TCR beta genes was amplified from genomic DNA by a multiplex PCR assay. The amplified TCR beta libraries were sequenced on the Illumina HiSeq System as 87-base-pair reads. The paper's processing steps were these. A later analysis tallied some 79 million unique TCR beta chains across the 550 to 850 repertoires, and about 10 million of those chains were shared by two or more donors. Raw reads were error-corrected and collapsed into unique sequences by a nearest-neighbor algorithm in which closely related sequences were merged to remove PCR and sequencing errors. V, D and J gene segments were assigned by aligning CDR3 sequences to IMGT reference sequences. For a sequence to be retained, a match of at least six nucleotides to both a V gene segment and a J gene segment was required. Rearrangements were called productive when the CDR3 lacked stop codons and stayed in frame with V and J; all others were non-productive. Following IMGT convention, CDR3 was defined as the stretch from the second conserved V-encoded cysteine up to the conserved J-encoded phenylalanine. Sequences without an unambiguous match to a single V gene segment were excluded from the earlier analysis of a few hundred of the donors. In an earlier analysis of some 590 of the donors, V segments were called functional above 56.7% productive rearrangements and were called segregating when the between-donor standard deviation exceeded 5%. A statistical classification framework was built to diagnose cytomegalovirus status from the catalog of TCR beta chain sequences. V and J gene assignment, in a later analysis, came from comparing TCR nucleotide sequences with IMGT/GENE-DB human TR gene sequences. Using the TCRdist pipeline, a later analysis assigned CDR3 sequences along with most-parsimonious VDJ recombination scenarios. In a later analysis, each TCR beta chain was defined by its CDR3 amino acid sequence together with its V-gene family, and reads lacking a unique V-gene family were excluded. As a way to deal with suspected cross-contamination and a sequencing artifact, a later analysis dropped roughly 600 nucleotide sequences that were highly shared and had low generation probability. In a later analysis, a clonal expansion index was calculated for each public chain from normalized within-repertoire ranks of inferred template counts. In a later analysis, generation probabilities were computed with a VDJ recombination model fitted to out-of-frame rearrangements, and the resulting probabilities were checked against IGoR. A later analysis scored TCR-TCR, TCR-HLA and TCR-CMV co-occurrence with hypergeometric tests, applying a repertoire-size bias correction to TCR pairs. To estimate false discovery rates, a later analysis permuted the HLA or CMV assignments 20 times. A later analysis grouped co-occurring TCRs with DBSCAN, adding TCRdist sequence similarity when clustering within HLA-allele-positive subsets. For co-occurrence clustering, repertoires with fewer than 30,000 or more than 120,000 public chains were excluded, along with a handful of repertoires with anomalous nucleotide sharing. Entries here come from immuneACCESS through TCRdb and include only in-frame sequences with V and J called. Some clones fail to appear in such tables; in the studies checked, an unresolved V gene covers under half of the shortfall, and the cause of the remainder is unknown. V, J and clone size are taken as reported in that table, and D and trimming were inferred from the DNA itself. This sample gives about 76,000 clones in total; 81% of them show up just once. Clones ranked in the top ten supply about 2% of the sample.

Comment on this clone: There is no known antigen for this receptor. There are no base qualities to consult, and no much larger clone falls within one base.

The cohort comprised fewer than 750 healthy bone marrow donors. At the time of sampling, every cohort member was nominally healthy, though immune exposures that went unrecorded were likely present. The donor was CMV seronegative and belonged to the group of several hundred seronegative cohort members. Every donor gave a peripheral blood sample, and the peripheral blood mononuclear cells from that sample were used for TCR beta sequencing. Genomic DNA extraction from the blood cell samples was performed with the Qiagen DNeasy Blood Extraction Kit. The TCR originated in a woman younger than 45 in good health and CMV-seronegative. Sequencing input: PBMCs.

CDR3 region: CASSTDRGGQETQYF. At the DNA level, the sequence is TGTGCCAGCAGTACGGACAGGGGAGGCCAGGAGACCCAGTACTTC. The sequence joins TRBV2 to TRBJ2-5; 9 bases in the junction line up with TRBD1. CDR1 and CDR2, looked up from the germline V gene, are SNHLY and FYNNEI. The CDR3 contains 15 residues, cysteine and phenylalanine counted. This entry keeps only the CDR3 DNA: 45 bases, framed from base 1. V is pruned by 5 bases and J by 5 bases, leaving 9 bases of the junction without a gene match.